The 6 T cell receptor beta chains below all came from one sample that was sequenced in a study of blood T cell repertoires in COVID-19. Here immunoSEQ multiplex PCR was the method, and the copy in TCRdb shows in-frame clones only, minus some. Of under 250,000 clones in the sample, 80% to 90% were seen once. Sequenced: PBMCs or T cells enriched from blood (not recorded which). The receptors were gathered from a woman in her thirties or forties who had been exposed to COVID-19.

The chain is built from TRBV5-5 and TRBJ2-1, with 8 bases identical to TRBD1. The germline CDR1 and CDR2 sequences are SGHKS and YYEKEE (reference sequence). The CDR3 runs to 14 residues. Trimming cost V 6 bases and J 2 bases; bases outside gene matches: 4. The DNA of the CDR3 is TGTGCCAGCATCCAGGACAGGGCCTACAATGAGCAGTTCTTC. It codes for CASIQDRAYNEQFF.

The rearrangement uses TRBV18 and TRBJ1-6; TRBD1 is a possible D gene (6 bases). The ends were cut back, 0 bases at V and 4 bases at J, with 10 bases in the middle. Germline V gene sequence: CDR1 KGHSH, CDR2 LQKENI. This CDR3 contains 16 residues. This CDR3 reads CASSPPNQGYNSPLHF. DNA for the CDR3: TGTGCCAGCTCACCACCAAACCAGGGGTATAATTCACCCCTCCACTTT.

The genes are TRBV19 and TRBJ2-3; D not certain. The CDR3 consists of 16 residues. Germline V gene data show CDR1 as LNHDA and CDR2 as SQIVND (reference sequence). V shed 5 bases and J shed 6 bases, with 21 bases lying between them. CDR3 coding DNA: TGTGCCAGTAGTTTCGGCACTACCACGATTGCCGATACGCAGTATTTT. It encodes CASSFGTTTIADTQYF.

This chain uses TRBV27 with TRBJ1-1, with unresolved D. In germline, CDR1 is MNHEY, CDR2 SMNVEV (reference sequence). The V end lost 2 bases, the J end lost 4 bases, and 8 bases lay between the germline ends. CDR3 length equals 13 residues. The CDR3 DNA reads TGTGCCAGCAGTTTAATGGTCGGCACTGAAGCTTTCTTT. Its protein is CASSLMVGTEAFF.

The chain has TRBV3-1 (or the pseudogene TRBV3-2) and TRBJ2-7; TRBD2 matches at 7 bases. Germline CDR1 LGHDT, CDR2 YNNKEL (reference sequence). The length of the CDR3 is 16 residues. With V trimmed by 1 base and J by 0 bases, 6 bases remained unmatched. The CDR3 reads CASSQGWSGGSYEQYF. CDR3 nucleotide sequence: TGTGCCAGCAGCCAAGGGTGGTCGGGGGGCTCCTACGAGCAGTACTTC.

The chain links TRBV19 to TRBJ1-1; tentative D call: TRBD1 (6 bases). The CDR3 spans 14 residues. From germline, CDR1 is LNHDA and CDR2 SQIVND (reference sequence). Trimming took 3 bases from V and 4 from J, leaving 12 bases between them. CDR3: CASSIKNRATEAFF. The CDR3 nucleotides read TGTGCCAGTAGTATTAAAAACAGGGCCACTGAAGCTTTCTTT.